The present entry profiles one TCR beta chain with its context. No antigen is known for it. The CDR3 goes from the cysteine to the phenylalanine over 16 residues. DNA was not recorded. From the germline V gene, CDR1 is KGHSH and CDR2 is LQKENI. A 2.5 ml peripheral blood sample was drawn into PAXgene tubes per donor and stored at -80°C. Total RNA was isolated from whole blood with the PAXgene blood miRNA kit on an automated QIAcube, without T cell sorting. Deep TCRalpha and TCRbeta repertoire profiling with unique molecular barcoding was performed on peripheral blood of monozygotic twin pairs concordant or discordant for inflammatory bowel disease. Smoking habits were recorded for all twin pairs, and each individual was classified as a current, former or never smoker. The library was made by 5' RACE. For each TCR library, 3,000 to 4,000 ng of total RNA was used. For each sample, cDNA synthesis was carried out in eight separate reactions using SMARTScribe reverse transcriptase. During cDNA synthesis, template switching introduced unique molecular identifiers that contained a 6-nucleotide sample barcode. TCRalpha and TCRbeta cDNA was amplified by two nested PCRs of 16 and 9 cycles, with bead purification after each PCR. Before amplification, cDNA was treated with uracil DNA-glycosylase and purified using the QIAquick PCR purification kit. In the second PCR, Illumina TruSeq-compatible adapters and sample-specific barcodes were added. TapeStation and Qubit were used to check library quality and concentration, and 4.5 to 6 ng of each library was pooled. Pooled libraries were sequenced on an Illumina HiSeq2500 single-index Rapid Run with 2 x 100 bp reads and custom sequencing primers. Under the source paper's analysis protocol: MiGEC version 1.2.6 was used for UMI-based consensus assembly to correct PCR and sequencing errors. V(D)J alignment, clonotype assembly and CDR3 extraction were performed with MiXCR version 2.1.1. To normalise gene usage, clonotype sharing and MAIT/NKT TCR abundance, the top 1000, 10 000 and 20 000 clonotypes in each sample were analysed. After downsampling to 27 000 UMIs, diversity was calculated as the inverse Simpson index using the vegan R package. Paired Mann-Whitney U tests on discordant twin pairs were used, with Benjamini-Hochberg multiple-testing correction. Following TCRdb reprocessing, every CDR3 protein sequence forms one entry, and DNA is not provided. The V and J calls were not made by the authors but by TCRdb's processing. The data table for this sample lists nearly 450,000 distinct CDR3 sequences. Jointly, the top ten make up 2% to 2.5% of the sample.

These data originate in a study of monozygotic twins with inflammatory bowel disease (dated by TCRdb to between 2017 and 2020). Context from the whole study: The full study comprised about 28 monozygotic twin pairs: nine German pairs (four IBD-concordant, five IBD-discordant) and 19 IBD-discordant Danish pairs. Each individual had, on average, about 151 000 unique TCRalpha sequences and 181 000 unique TCRbeta sequences available for analysis. The search for disease-associated traits relied mainly on comparing, within discordant pairs, IBD patients with their genetically identical healthy co-twins.

On the study overall, not on this receptor specifically: IBD patients had lower TCRbeta repertoire diversity, measured by the inverse Simpson index, than their healthy co-twins. The results gave no support for a single strong signal or clonotype linked to IBD. Repertoire similarity did not differ between concordant and discordant twins, which could be due to limited statistical power. Differing immunosuppressive treatments among patients may have added background noise and inter-individual variability to the repertoires. The analysis was unable to tell apart different T cell subtypes. Fewer clonotypes were shared with other individuals by IBD patients than by healthy twins, most markedly in patients showing signs of disease activity.

The chain employs TRBV18 and TRBJ1-5; no DNA is available, so the TRBD1 call from TCRdb remains unchecked. The sequencing input was blood. The clonotype originates from a human donor with ulcerative colitis or Crohn's disease, or a healthy co-twin of an affected twin (not recorded which). The encoded CDR3 is CASSPLGQFGNQPQHF.